This T cell receptor beta chain was recorded in a study of cytomegalovirus exposure and HLA in healthy donors. This CDR3 comprises 14 residues. The V gene lost 1 base and the J gene lost 0 bases, with 7 bases spanning the gap. The germline V gene has CDR1 LNHDA and CDR2 SQIVND (reference sequence). PCR involved 60 Vbeta and 13 Jbeta primers. Assay used: immunoSEQ multiplex PCR; TCRdb lists only in-frame clones, some missing. Of roughly 100,000 clones listed, roughly 76% are singletons. Findings and caveats of the study: A later analysis appeared to link common viral pathogens to several of the most significant clusters. In a later analysis, DRB1 alleles had the most associated TCRs; HLA-C alleles the fewest. Reportedly, TCR beta sequences accurately predicted HLA-A and HLA-B alleles in most subjects.

In regard to this clone: Its target is unknown.

Sequenced sample: PBMCs. V usage is TRBV19 and J usage is TRBJ2-7; no reliable D call. The clonotype was recovered from a woman aged 55-70 years in good health and CMV-seropositive. The CDR3 DNA follows: TGTGCCAGTAGTATAGCTGGCAGCTCCTACGAGCAGTACTTC. Its translation is CASSIAGSSYEQYF. Filled out from reference TRBV19 and TRBJ2-7, the complete variable domain reads DGGITQSPKYLFRKEGQNVTLSCEQNLNHDAMYWYRQDPGQGLRLIYYSQIVNDFQKGDIAEGYSVSREKKESFPLTVTSAQKNPTAFYLCASSIAGSSYEQYFGPGTRLTVT.